This T cell receptor (beta chain) was captured in a study of shared clonotypes between healthy human individuals (TCRdb year 2020). Broadly, across the study: A couple of women and a few men aged 18 to 49 years were included in the cohort. Blood TCR repertoires of roughly 5 healthy adults were deeply sequenced to estimate repertoire size and the extent of clonotype sharing between individuals. Per donor, three plates each were used for CD4 naive and CD4 memory, two for CD8 naive, and one for CD8 memory. Between about 0.9 and 9 billion PBMCs per donor were obtained by leukapheresis. Libraries were prepared and TCR repertoires were sequenced by different laboratories using diverse techniques, in order to increase sequencing depth and limit assay-specific biases. Broader findings and caveats from the paper: Estimated clonotype richness was generally larger for naive than for memory subsets. Sampling was restricted to blood, and TCR repertoires in tissue are likely to differ from TCR repertoires in blood. Compared with non-shared clonotypes, clonotypes shared by all four sorted-subset donors had higher generation probabilities. When several donors were compared, the shared fraction of clonotypes was 5% to 6.5% for naive CD4, over 3% for naive CD8, 2% to 2.5% for memory CD4, and around 0.4% for memory CD8. The small number of donors limited the genetic and exposure-history diversity represented. Incomplete sequencing was indicated by rarefaction of sorted-subset datasets, despite the large sequencing depth. Pairwise subsampling indicated that sequencing depth was expected to affect the degree of clonotype sharing among donors.

Using the deep immunoSEQ assay, multiplex PCR amplified TCR CDR3 regions from genomic DNA. Extracted genomic DNA from each cell subset was spread evenly across all wells of several immunoSEQ 96-well plates, with each plate serving as a replicate. Each replicate PCR for sorted subsets received 150 to 250 ng genomic DNA, equal to about 30,000 T cell genomes. The purified libraries were quantified using a Qubit 3.0 fluorometer, sized with a Bioanalyzer 2100, and then quantified again using the KAPA Library Quantification kit. A separate single-read 150-cycle Illumina NextSeq 550 flow cell was used to sequence each immunoSEQ 96-well plate. The authors processed their data as follows. Because the immunoSEQ output included only junctional sequences and no quality scores, the filtering could not be the same as the filtering used for full-length reads. To assign V/J genes and CDR3, sequences were annotated using PyIR, a Python wrapper for IgBLAST v1.9, with IMGT germline references. Reads were filtered out if the reads had weak V/J assignments (E-value above 1e-6), no CDR3, stop codons, out-of-frame junctions, or ambiguous translated residues. V3J clonotypes were defined as sequences sharing the same inferred V gene, J gene, and CDR3 amino acid sequence. The percentage overlap between two repertoires was calculated by dividing the number of shared unique clonotypes by the size of the smaller repertoire. RTK rarefaction, the Chao1 estimator, and Recon v2.1 estimates of unobserved clonotypes were used to assess repertoire richness. For all TCRbeta clonotypes obtained by the gDNA method from a few donors, generation probabilities were computed with OLGA. The source is immuneACCESS, and TCRdb retained only in-frame sequences with V and J called. Part of the clones is not carried over; for the studies checked, unresolved V genes explain less than half of this, and the remainder is unexplained. That table is the source of V, J and clone size, and D and trimming were worked out from the DNA. This sample gives millions of clones in total; just over 90% of them show up just once. The top ten clones comprise 0.14% of the sample.

Spanning cysteine to phenylalanine, the CDR3 consists of 14 amino acids. Only CDR3 DNA is held: 42 bases, read in frame from base 1. From the germline V gene, CDR1 is LGHNA and CDR2 is YSLEER. Trimming costs V 0 bases and J 6 bases, and their ends lie 9 bases apart. A remark on this clone: Its antigen specificity is not known. Base qualities are not recorded, but no much larger clone differs from it by a single base.

Healthy HIV-negative adults with no recently reported acute infections or vaccinations were included as donors. Every donor was a Caucasian adult living in Nashville, Tennessee, USA. CD4+ T cells were enriched by magnetic negative selection, after which naive cells were positively selected on CD45RA and the negative fraction was taken as the memory subset. After blood collection by leukapheresis, PBMCs were isolated using Ficoll-Histopaque density gradient centrifugation and then cryopreserved in the vapor phase of liquid nitrogen. Analytical flow cytometry was used to check the purity and quantity of every magnetically sorted T cell population. Genomic DNA was isolated from each sorted fraction and quantified by UV absorbance on a Nanodrop 2000c.

The sequencing input was naive CD4+ T cells sorted from blood. Reading the label with the study, this specimen's cell subset or site is: CD45RA+ positively selected. The receptor was isolated from a young man in good health. The chain was built from TRBV4-3 and TRBJ2-1; the D gene is possibly TRBD1 or TRBD2, with 5 bases matching each. CDR3 sequence: CASSQDERGNEQFF. DNA sequence: TGCGCCAGCAGCCAAGATGAGAGGGGCAATGAGCAGTTCTTC.